This T cell receptor (beta chain) is drawn from a study of OX40 agonist ivuxolimab in advanced cancers. Overall study findings and caveats: More expanded clones were seen, on average, in CD8+ T cells than in CD4+.

The CDR3 spans 15 residues. The germline CDR1 and CDR2 sequences are SGHTA and FQGTGA. The V gene lost 5 bases and the J gene lost 4 bases, with 14 bases spanning the gap. About this clone itself: The antigen is undetermined.

Assay: immunoSEQ multiplex PCR; the TCRdb copy retains only in-frame clones and omits some. The sample includes some 50,000 clones, around 86% of them seen just once. This rearrangement joins TRBV7-3 to TRBJ2-2; no firm D call. Source: CD4+ or CD8+ T cells sorted from blood, taken in a trial of the OX40 agonist ivuxolimab. This receptor was identified in an adult with an advanced solid tumor such as melanoma, head and neck, liver or kidney cancer. The CDR3 DNA sequence: TGTGCCAGCAGCCAGAGGTTACTTAGCACCGGGGAGCTGTTTTTT. Translated, it gives CASSQRLLSTGELFF.